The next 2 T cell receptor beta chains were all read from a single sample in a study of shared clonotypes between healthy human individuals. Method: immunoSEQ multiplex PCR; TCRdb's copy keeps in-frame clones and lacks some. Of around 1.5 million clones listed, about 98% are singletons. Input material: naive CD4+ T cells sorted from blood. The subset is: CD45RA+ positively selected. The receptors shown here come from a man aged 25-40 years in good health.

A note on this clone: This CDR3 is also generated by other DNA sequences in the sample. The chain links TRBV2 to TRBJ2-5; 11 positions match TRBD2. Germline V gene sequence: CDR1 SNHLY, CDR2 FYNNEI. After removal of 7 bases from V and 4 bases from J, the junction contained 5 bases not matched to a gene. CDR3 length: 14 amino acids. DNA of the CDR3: TGTGCCAGCACACTAGCGGGAGTAGGAGAGACCCAGTACTTC. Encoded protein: CASTLAGVGETQYF.

The CDR3 bases are TGTGCCAGTGCGGAGTACGAGCAGTACTTC. It codes for CASAEYEQYF. The chain couples TRBV6-1 to TRBJ2-7; no firm D call. Germline V gene lookup returns CDR1 MNHNS and CDR2 SASEGT. V was cut by 9 bases and J by 4 bases, with 7 bases left in between. There are 10 residues in the CDR3.